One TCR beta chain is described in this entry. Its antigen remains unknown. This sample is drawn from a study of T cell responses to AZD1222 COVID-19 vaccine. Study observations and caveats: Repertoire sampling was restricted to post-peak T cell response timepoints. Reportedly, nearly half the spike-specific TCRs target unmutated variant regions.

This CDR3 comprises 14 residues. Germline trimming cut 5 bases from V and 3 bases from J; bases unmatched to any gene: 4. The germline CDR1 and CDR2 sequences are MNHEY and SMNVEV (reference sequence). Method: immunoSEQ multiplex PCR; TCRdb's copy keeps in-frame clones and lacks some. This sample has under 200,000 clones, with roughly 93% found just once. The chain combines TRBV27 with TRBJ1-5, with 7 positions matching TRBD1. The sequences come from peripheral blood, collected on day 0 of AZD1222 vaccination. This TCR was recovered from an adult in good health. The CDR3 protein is CASSADRLNQPQHF. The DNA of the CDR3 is TGTGCCAGCAGTGCGGACAGGCTCAATCAGCCCCAGCATTTT.